The 28 T cell receptor beta chains reported below all come from one sample, sequenced in a study of blood T cell repertoires in COVID-19. Measured with immunoSEQ multiplex PCR; TCRdb has only the in-frame clones, and not every one. The table shows under 250,000 clones, with roughly 86% occurring only once. The source material was peripheral blood. The origin of the receptors is a man aged 80 or over with acute or convalescent COVID-19.

The chain couples TRBV28 to TRBJ1-5, with D unresolved. The CDR3 runs to 12 residues. With 8 bases removed from V and 0 bases from J, the gap between germline ends came to 5 bases. Germline lookup yields CDR1 MDHEN and CDR2 SYDVKM. The CDR3 nucleotides are TGTGCCAGCGAGAGTAGCAATCAGCCCCAGCATTTT. It yields the protein CASESSNQPQHF.

V gene TRBV13 combines with J gene TRBJ2-2; D might be TRBD1 (5 bases). Germline V CDR1 and CDR2: PRHDT, FYEKMQ (reference sequence). The V gene lost 0 bases and the J gene lost 3 bases, with 11 bases spanning the gap. The CDR3 contains 16 residues. The CDR3 DNA follows: TGTGCCAGCAGCTTAGGGCGTACAGGTTACACCGGGGAGCTGTTTTTT. Translation: CASSLGRTGYTGELFF.

J is TRBJ1-6 and V is TRBV7-9; 8 bases fit TRBD1. The germline CDR1 and CDR2 sequences are SEHNR and FQNEAQ (reference sequence). This CDR3 has 16 residues. The J segment lost 7 bases and the V segment lost 5 bases, leaving 10 bases of the junction unmatched. The CDR3 reads CASSPSTGARNSPLHF. The CDR3, as DNA: TGTGCCAGCAGCCCCTCGACAGGGGCAAGAAATTCACCCCTCCACTTT.

This clone has a handful of counts. The chain recombines TRBV18 with TRBJ2-3; perhaps TRBD1 as D (6 bases). V lost 6 bases to trimming and J lost 4 bases, with 11 bases between them. Germline CDR1 KGHSH, CDR2 LQKENI. The CDR3 has 13 residues. CDR3 coding DNA: TGTGCCAGCTCGCCCAACAGGGCAGATACGCAGTATTTT. It encodes CASSPNRADTQYF.

The CDR3 DNA follows: TGTGCCAGCACCTCCGGACTGATTAATTCACCCCTCCACTTT. Translating it yields CASTSGLINSPLHF. The chain recombines TRBV3-1 (or the pseudogene TRBV3-2) with TRBJ1-6; D unclear. Trimming removed 7 bases from V and 6 bases from J, with 13 bases in between. This CDR3 region has 14 residues. Germline V gene sequence: CDR1 LGHDT, CDR2 YNNKEL (reference sequence).

V and J are TRBV6-4 and TRBJ1-6; D gene ambiguous. V lost 4 bases to trimming and J lost 8 bases, with 9 bases between them. The CDR3 totals 13 residues. Germline lookup yields CDR1 MRHNA and CDR2 SNTAGT. CDR3 sequence: CASSALSDSPLHF. The CDR3 region has the DNA TGTGCCAGCAGTGCCCTGTCGGATTCACCCCTCCACTTT.

The V and J genes are TRBV3-1 (or the pseudogene TRBV3-2) and TRBJ2-5, with D tentatively TRBD2 (7 bases). V lost 0 bases and J lost 5, with 16 bases in between. The CDR3 spans 16 residues. Germline CDR1 LGHDT, CDR2 YNNKEL (reference sequence). The CDR3 sequence: CASSQDLGGAQETQYF. CDR3 coding DNA: TGTGCCAGCAGCCAAGATCTTGGGGGGGCTCAGGAGACCCAGTACTTC.

This chain links TRBV6-2 or TRBV6-3 with TRBJ2-1; 8 nucleotides agree with TRBD2. V gave up 2 bases and J gave up 0 bases; unmatched junction bases: 6. This CDR3 spans 17 amino acids. CDR1 is MNHEY and CDR2 is SVGEGT in the germline V gene. The CDR3 loop reads CASSYPAGAPSYNEQFF. CDR3 sequence (DNA): TGTGCCAGCAGTTACCCAGCGGGAGCCCCCTCCTACAATGAGCAGTTCTTC.

The J gene is TRBJ2-3, the V gene TRBV2, with D possibly matching TRBD2 (6 bases). Germline values: CDR1 SNHLY, CDR2 FYNNEI. The CDR3 totals 14 residues. The V end lost 8 bases, the J end lost 5 bases, and 17 bases lay between the germline ends. The CDR3 loop is CASSVGRGKDTQYF. The DNA for the CDR3 is TGTGCCAGCTCTGTGGGACGGGGGAAAGATACGCAGTATTTT.

The chain links TRBV5-1 to TRBJ2-3, with D unresolved. CDR1 SGHRS and CDR2 YFSETQ come from the germline V gene. Deletions cut 3 bases from V and 1 base from J, with 3 bases between. This CDR3 comprises 12 residues. The CDR3, as DNA: TGCGCCAGCAGCTCTGGCACAGATACGCAGTATTTT. This encodes CASSSGTDTQYF.

With regard to this clone: The sample holds other DNA sequences that translate to the same CDR3. The chain employs TRBV7-2 and TRBJ1-6; D uncertain. V was clipped by 1 base and J by 0 bases, with 7 bases between them. Germline CDR1 and CDR2: SGHTA and FQGNSA. The CDR3 consists of 16 residues. This chain's CDR3 is CASSLEGSSYNSPLHF. DNA of the CDR3: TGTGCCAGCAGCTTAGAAGGGAGCTCCTATAATTCACCCCTCCACTTT.

This chain uses TRBV6-2 or TRBV6-3 with TRBJ1-1, with D unresolved. Germline CDR1 reads MNHEY; CDR2 reads SVGEGT. This CDR3 is built from 12 residues. The V end lost 4 bases, the J end lost 0 bases, and 3 bases lay between the germline ends. CDR3 DNA: TGTGCCAGCAGTTTCATGAACACTGAAGCTTTCTTT. As protein: CASSFMNTEAFF.

This chain links TRBV28 with TRBJ2-6; 7 bases line up with TRBD1. CDR1 and CDR2 from the germline V gene are MDHEN and SYDVKM. The CDR3 runs to 18 residues. V lost 1 base to trimming and J lost 0 bases; unmatched junction nucleotides: 6. The CDR3 sequence is CASSLYRTGVSGANVLTF. CDR3 coding DNA: TGTGCCAGCAGTTTATACCGGACAGGAGTCTCTGGGGCCAACGTCCTGACTTTC.

This sequence joins TRBV3-1 (or the pseudogene TRBV3-2) and TRBJ2-7; 9 nucleotides agree with TRBD1. V was pared by 2 bases and J by 5 bases, with 10 bases of the junction left unmatched. Germline values: CDR1 LGHDT, CDR2 YNNKEL (reference sequence). The length of the CDR3 is 16 residues. CDR3 bases: TGTGCCAGCAGCCAACCTACCACAGGGGGCGCCCACGAGCAGTACTTC. It encodes CASSQPTTGGAHEQYF.

About this clone: This same CDR3 is encoded by further DNA sequences in the sample. The chain recombines TRBV5-4 with TRBJ1-6; 9 nucleotides align to TRBD1. This CDR3 comprises 15 residues. The ends lost 3 bases at V and 5 bases at J; junction bases unmatched: 3. Germline V CDR1 and CDR2: SGHNT, YYREEE (reference sequence). The CDR3 reads CASSSTGGNNSPLHF. DNA for the CDR3: TGTGCCAGCAGCTCGACAGGGGGTAATAATTCACCCCTCCACTTT.

CDR3 amino acids: CASSEGGRTGIEAFF. As DNA, the CDR3 is TGTGCCAGCAGCGAAGGGGGGCGGACAGGGATTGAAGCTTTCTTT. V and J are TRBV9 and TRBJ1-1, with 8 positions matching TRBD1. Unmatched junction bases numbered 11, after V lost 3 bases and J lost 7 bases. CDR3 length: 15 residues. CDR1 is SGDLS, CDR2 YYNGEE, per germline.

The rearrangement uses TRBV19 and TRBJ2-7; D not resolved. Trimming removed 5 bases at V and 7 bases at J, with 15 bases between. CDR3 length: 13 amino acids. CDR1 and CDR2 from the germline V gene are LNHDA and SQIVND (reference sequence). CDR3 residues: CASSSAVLLEQYF. As DNA, the CDR3 is TGTGCCAGTAGTTCTGCGGTCCTCCTGGAGCAGTACTTC.

In the case of this clone: One end of the junction varies from germline; a read error may be responsible. CDR3: CASSSHGTGGPKWMF. The CDR3 region has the DNA TGTGCCAGCAGTTCGCATGGGACAGGGGGCCCTAAGTGGATGTTC. The V call is TRBV6-5, the J call TRBJ2-7; 12 bases line up with TRBD1. Germline CDR1 MNHEY, CDR2 SVGAGI. The CDR3 runs to 15 residues.

V gene TRBV18 combines with J gene TRBJ1-3; 7 bases fit TRBD1. The ends lost 4 bases at V and 3 bases at J; junction bases unmatched: 6. The CDR3 spans 15 residues. Germline assignment: CDR1 KGHSH and CDR2 LQKENI. The CDR3 region is CASSHPGQIGNTIYF. CDR3 coding DNA: TGTGCCAGCTCACACCCGGGACAGATTGGAAACACCATATATTTT.

This chain connects TRBV7-2 to TRBJ1-5; the match to TRBD1 covers 9 bases. The junction had 8 bases not matched to a gene; V was cut back by 2 bases and J by 9 bases. Germline assignment: CDR1 SGHTA and CDR2 FQGNSA. The CDR3 is 15 residues long. CDR3 in DNA: TGTGCCAGCAGCTTAACGACAGGGGGTAGTGCGCCCCAGCATTTT. Encoded protein: CASSLTTGGSAPQHF.

The CDR3 region has the DNA TGTGCCAGCAGCGTGGACAGGGGGCGCACAGATACGCAGTATTTT. It codes for CASSVDRGRTDTQYF. V and J are TRBV7-8 and TRBJ2-3, with 11 bases identical to TRBD1. J was trimmed by 1 base and V by 5 bases; bases with no gene match: 2. The CDR3 runs to 15 residues. Germline V CDR1 and CDR2: SGHVS, FQNEAQ. The full variable domain, its missing parts supplied by reference TRBV7-8 and TRBJ2-3, is GAGVSQSPRYKVAKRGQDVALRCDPISGHVSLFWYQQALGQGPEFLTYFQNEAQLDKSGLPSDRFFAERPEGSVSTLKIQRTQQEDSAVYLCASSVDRGRTDTQYFGPGTRLTVL.

The rearrangement uses TRBV6-6 and TRBJ1-5; TRBD1 agrees at 7 bases. The germline gives CDR1 MNHNY, CDR2 SVGAGI (reference sequence). V lost 10 bases to trimming and J lost 0 bases; unmatched junction nucleotides: 6. The CDR3 is made up of 14 amino acids. CDR3 sequence: CATLRGDSNQPQHF. CDR3 DNA sequence: TGTGCCACCCTCAGGGGGGATAGCAATCAGCCCCAGCATTTT.

V gene TRBV5-1 combines with J gene TRBJ1-2, with 7 positions matching TRBD1. CDR1 is SGHRS, CDR2 YFSETQ, per germline. The CDR3 runs to 13 residues. The V gene end was trimmed by 8 bases and the J gene end by 10 bases; junction bases not matched to a gene: 14. DNA of the CDR3: TGCGCCAGTGGACAGGACCCTTCGTCGGTCTACACCTTC. This codes for CASGQDPSSVYTF.

This clone was seen more than once but under ten times. The J gene is TRBJ2-1, the V gene TRBV6-4; TRBD1 agrees at 11 bases. V lost 6 bases to trimming and J lost 8 bases; unmatched junction nucleotides: 6. The CDR3 runs 14 residues. In germline, CDR1 is MRHNA, CDR2 SNTAGT. As DNA, the CDR3 is TGTGCCAGCAGCCACCGGGACAGGGGGGATGAGCAGTTCTTC. Residues: CASSHRDRGDEQFF.

About this clone: The sample carries other DNA sequences with the same CDR3. The chain's CDR3 is CASSPGTANQPQHF. DNA of the CDR3: TGCGCCAGCAGCCCCGGGACAGCTAATCAGCCCCAGCATTTT. This chain uses TRBV5-1 with TRBJ1-5, with 7 bases fitting TRBD1. Per germline, CDR1 SGHRS and CDR2 YFSETQ. V was clipped by 4 bases and J by 4 bases; unmatched bases: 5. The length of the CDR3 is 14 residues.

V is TRBV9 and J is TRBJ2-3; no clear D. The ends were cut back, 4 bases at V and 0 bases at J, with 9 bases in the middle. This CDR3 has 14 residues. Germline V lookup: CDR1 SGDLS, CDR2 YYNGEE. The CDR3 DNA reads TGTGCCAGCAGCCCATCCGGGAGCACAGATACGCAGTATTTT. This translates into CASSPSGSTDTQYF.

The chain carries TRBV18 and TRBJ2-2; 11 bases match TRBD2. This CDR3 contains 19 residues. The ends lost 3 bases at V and 0 bases at J; junction bases unmatched: 9. The germline CDR1 and CDR2 sequences are KGHSH and LQKENI. The CDR3 DNA follows: TGTGCCAGCTCACCCTTAACCGGGACTAGCGGAGCGAACACCGGGGAGCTGTTTTTT. This gives the protein CASSPLTGTSGANTGELFF.

The chain has TRBV29-1 and TRBJ1-1; the D gene is possibly TRBD1 (5 bases). V lost 8 bases and J lost 10, with 17 bases in between. Germline V CDR1 and CDR2: SQVTM, ANQGSEA. The CDR3 has 11 amino acids. The CDR3 spells CSSNQGNGAFF. CDR3 nucleotide sequence: TGCAGCTCGAACCAGGGAAACGGAGCTTTCTTT.